The 24 T cell receptor beta chains given below trace back to one sample, sequenced in a study of T cell clonality in common variable immunodeficiency. Sequencing was performed with immunoSEQ multiplex PCR; in TCRdb, only in-frame clones are kept and a portion is missing. The sample is made up of 45,000 to 65,000 clones, none counted only once. Sequencing input: peripheral blood mononuclear cells. These receptors all come from a person aged 18 to 75 in good health.

There are many counts of this clone. The read stops 3 residues short of the end of the CDR3; the missing end is completed from the germline J gene. The V and J genes are TRBV5-6 and TRBJ2-3; 7 bases align to TRBD2. V shed 2 bases and J 5 bases; nucleotides not matched to a gene: 8. Germline CDR1 reads SGHDT; CDR2 reads YYEEEE. The CDR3 sequence is 15 residues long. CDR3: CASSFTSVRGDTQYF. The CDR3 bases that were read are TGTGCCAGCAGCTTTACTAGCGTAAGAGGAGATACG.

This clone came up many times. The CDR3 end is not reached by the read, which stops 3 residues before it; the germline J gene fills it in. The chain has TRBV4-1 and TRBJ1-3; D is perhaps TRBD1 (5 bases). CDR3 length: 18 residues. V lost 3 bases to trimming and J lost 0 bases, with 18 bases between them. From germline, CDR1 is MGHRA and CDR2 YSYEKL. The CDR3 here is CASSQYTRDLSSGNTIYF. CDR3 DNA (partial): TGCGCCAGCAGCCAGTATACGAGGGACTTGAGCTCTGGAAACACC.

This clone was observed many times. The read ends 3 residues shy of where the CDR3 ends; the end is completed using the germline J gene. The chain has TRBV12-3 or TRBV12-4 and TRBJ2-1, with a tentative D call TRBD2 (6 bases). CDR3 length equals 14 residues. With 0 bases removed from V and 4 bases from J, the gap between germline ends came to 7 bases. The sequenced CDR3 bases are TGTGCCAGCAGTTTAGCGGGGGGATACAATGAG. This sequence encodes CASSLAGGYNE. The complete CDR3 protein is CASSLAGGYNEQFF.

This clone showed up many times. The read comes to an end 3 residues before the CDR3 does, leaving the germline J gene to fill in the end. The V and J genes are TRBV10-3 and TRBJ2-3; 9 bases line up with TRBD2. The CDR3 covers 18 residues. With V trimmed by 7 bases and J by 5 bases, 19 bases remained unmatched. Germline CDR1 ENHRY, CDR2 SYGVKD. CDR3: CAIKSSVPGLAVGDTQYF. The part of the CDR3 DNA that was read is TGTGCCATCAAGTCCTCTGTCCCGGGACTAGCAGTGGGAGATACG.

About this clone itself: The read halts 3 residues ahead of the CDR3 end, with the missing end drawn from the germline J gene. This sequence joins TRBV10-2 and TRBJ2-2, with TRBD2 matching over 10 bases. J was trimmed by 5 bases and V by 6 bases; bases with no gene match: 15. This CDR3 comprises 18 residues. Germline CDR1 WSHSY, CDR2 SAAADI. The sequenced part of the CDR3 DNA is TGCGCCAGCAGGACTAGCGGGTCCCCTCTTGAGAATACCGGGGAG. Translated: CASRTSGSPLENTGE. The whole CDR3 region reads CASRTSGSPLENTGELFF.

This clone appeared many times. The read falls 3 residues short of the CDR3 end, and the missing part is taken from the germline J gene. This chain connects TRBV28 to TRBJ2-7; D may be TRBD1 (6 bases). Germline V gene data show CDR1 as MDHEN and CDR2 as SYDVKM. This CDR3 region has 16 residues. V lost 2 bases to trimming and J lost 2 bases, with 16 bases between them. The sequenced CDR3 bases are TGTGCCAGCAGTTTAGGGGCCAGGGGAAAGGCCTACGAG. It yields the protein CASSLGARGKAYE. The full CDR3 is CASSLGARGKAYEQYF.

In this sample, this clone turned up many times. The read gets to within 3 residues of the CDR3 end, and the germline J gene fills in the rest. This chain connects TRBV19 to TRBJ2-2, with 14 bases that match TRBD2. The CDR3 spans 18 residues. Germline loops: CDR1 LNHDA, CDR2 SQIVND (reference sequence). V shed 5 bases and J 7 bases; nucleotides not matched to a gene: 12. This CDR3 reads CASSLPGLAGVDGGELFF. CDR3 DNA, as far as it was read: TGTGCCAGTAGTTTACCGGGACTAGCGGGAGTTGATGGCGGGGAG. The full variable domain, rest sourced from reference TRBV19 and TRBJ2-2, is DGGITQSPKYLFRKEGQNVTLSCEQNLNHDAMYWYRQDPGQGLRLIYYSQIVNDFQKGDIAEGYSVSREKKESFPLTVTSAQKNPTAFYLCASSLPGLAGVDGGELFFGEGSRLTVL.

This clone turned up a few times. The CDR3 end is not reached by the read, which stops 3 residues before it; the germline J gene fills it in. V and J are TRBV13 and TRBJ1-4; D uncertain. The CDR3 totals 16 residues. Germline CDR1 reads PRHDT; CDR2 reads FYEKMQ (reference sequence). Trimming took 0 bases from V and 5 from J, leaving 13 bases between them. The CDR3 reads CASSLGSGDRNEKLFF. The CDR3 DNA, read in part, is TGTGCCAGCAGCTTAGGTTCCGGGGATCGGAATGAAAAA.

This clone was found a few times. The read stops 3 residues short of the end of the CDR3; the missing end is completed from the germline J gene. This chain connects TRBV6-1 to TRBJ1-2; 8 nucleotides match TRBD1. The CDR3 spans 14 residues. V lost 4 bases, J lost 4 bases, and 5 bases stayed unmatched. Germline-derived CDR1 and CDR2 are MNHNS and SASEGT. The sequenced part of the CDR3 DNA is TGTGCCAGCAGTGCAACAGGGGGGAGCTATGGC. This codes for CASSATGGSYG. The CDR3, in full, reads CASSATGGSYGYTF.

This clone showed up many times. From the germline J gene comes the end of the CDR3, since the read stops 3 residues before it. This chain links TRBV6-2 or TRBV6-3 with TRBJ1-1; TRBD1 agrees at 7 bases. This CDR3 contains 15 residues. V shed 8 bases, J shed 3 bases, and the junction held 12 bases outside the gene matches. CDR1 and CDR2 from the germline V gene are MNHEY and SVGEGT. CDR3 residues: CASWGRRTGHTEAFF. The part of the CDR3 DNA that was read is TGTGCCAGCTGGGGCCGGCGGACAGGTCACACTGAA.

The table lists this clone with many counts. The read terminates 3 residues ahead of where the CDR3 ends, so the germline J gene completes it. This chain uses TRBV6-4 with TRBJ1-4; 7 bases line up with TRBD1. This CDR3 contains 15 residues. CDR1 MRHNA and CDR2 SNTAGT come from the germline V gene. J was trimmed by 8 bases and V by 4 bases; bases with no gene match: 10. CDR3 bases read: TGTGCCAGCAGTGGTGCCTTCGACAGGGTAGAAAAA. This sequence encodes CASSGAFDRVEK. The full CDR3 sequence reads CASSGAFDRVEKLFF.

Comments on this clone: This CDR3 is also generated by other DNA sequences in the sample. The part of the CDR3 DNA that was read is TGTGCCAGCACAGGCCCGGGACTACAAGAGACC. Protein: CASTGPGLQET. Given in full, the CDR3 is CASTGPGLQETQYF. The chain has TRBV19 and TRBJ2-5, with 7 bases fitting TRBD2. The missing CDR3 end, 3 residues past where the read stops, is filled in from the germline J gene. V shed 9 bases and J 2 bases; nucleotides not matched to a gene: 9. The V gene's germline CDR1 is LNHDA and CDR2 SQIVND (reference sequence). The length of the CDR3 is 14 residues.

This CDR3 is CASSLTQGNQPQHF. The DNA read from the CDR3 is TGTGCCAGCAGCTTAACGCAGGGTAATCAGCCC. The V call is TRBV11-2, the J call TRBJ1-5, with D possibly matching TRBD1 (5 bases). The read gets to within 3 residues of the CDR3 end, and the germline J gene fills in the rest. This CDR3 has 14 residues. V lost 2 bases, J lost 4 bases, and 9 bases lay in between. Germline loops: CDR1 SGHAT, CDR2 FQNNGV.

This clone was counted a few times. The CDR3 goes on 3 residues after the read ends, and that part is filled in from the germline J gene. This chain connects TRBV11-2 to TRBJ2-5, with no clear D. The V gene lost 3 bases and the J gene lost 2 bases, with 13 bases spanning the gap. The CDR3 contains 15 residues. Germline values: CDR1 SGHAT, CDR2 FQNNGV. The sequenced part of the CDR3 DNA is TGTGCCAGCAGCTTGGCGATGAGACATCAAGAGACC. Translating gives CASSLAMRHQET. The CDR3 reads in full as CASSLAMRHQETQYF.

The CDR3 bases that were read are TGTGCCAGCAGCTCCTCCTACAGGGAATTCTACGAG. Its translation is CASSSSYREFYE. The CDR3 in full is CASSSSYREFYEQYF. The chain employs TRBV11-2 and TRBJ2-7; perhaps TRBD1 as D (6 bases). The CDR3 end is not reached by the read, which stops 3 residues before it; the germline J gene fills it in. V was clipped by 4 bases and J by 3 bases, with 16 bases between them. This CDR3 is built from 15 residues. Germline V CDR1 and CDR2: SGHAT, FQNNGV.

This clone was seen repeatedly, ten times or more. Read coverage stops 3 residues before the CDR3 terminus; the germline J gene supplies the remainder. The rearrangement uses TRBV4-2 and TRBJ2-2; 9 bases line up with TRBD2. Germline V CDR1 and CDR2: LGHNA, YNFKEQ. This CDR3 region has 20 residues. The junction had 18 bases not matched to a gene; V was cut back by 4 bases and J by 3 bases. The CDR3: CASSPKGAGGHDFDTGELFF. The sequenced part of the CDR3 DNA is TGTGCCAGCAGCCCGAAAGGGGCGGGGGGGCATGATTTCGACACCGGGGAG.

This clone was seen a few times. Read coverage stops 3 residues before the CDR3 terminus; the germline J gene supplies the remainder. The chain has TRBV13 and TRBJ2-5; D unclear. Looked up from germline, CDR1 is PRHDT and CDR2 is FYEKMQ (reference sequence). V was trimmed by 2 bases and J by 7 bases, leaving 14 bases between them. The CDR3 is made up of 14 amino acids. CDR3 bases read: TGTGCCAGCAGCTTAACTGGCCGTGGCGGGACC. It codes for CASSLTGRGGT. The complete CDR3 protein is CASSLTGRGGTQYF.

This clone turned up a few times. The read falls 3 residues short of the CDR3 end, and the missing part is taken from the germline J gene. The chain couples TRBV29-1 to TRBJ1-4; 7 nucleotides align to TRBD1. Germline trimming cut 4 bases from V and 5 bases from J; bases unmatched to any gene: 1. The germline gives CDR1 SQVTM, CDR2 ANQGSEA. This CDR3 has 12 amino acids. The CDR3 loop is CSVATGNEKLFF. CDR3 bases read: TGCAGCGTTGCGACAGGGAATGAAAAA.

This clone was picked up many times. The CDR3 sequence is CAWSVQVNSPLHF. CDR3 bases read: TGTGCCTGGAGTGTACAAGTTAATTCACCC. V gene TRBV30 combines with J gene TRBJ1-6; no reliable D call. The read gets to within 3 residues of the CDR3 end, and the germline J gene fills in the rest. Trimming cost V 0 bases and J 6 bases, with 6 bases left between them. CDR3 length: 13 residues. Germline CDR1 is GTSNPN and CDR2 is SVGIG (reference sequence).

This clone has a handful of counts. With the read ending 3 residues before the CDR3 end, the germline J gene is used to fill in that end. V is TRBV6-9 and J is TRBJ1-2, with D hard to call. Deletions cut 10 bases from V and 4 bases from J, with 10 bases between. The CDR3 extends over 11 amino acids. Germline V gene data show CDR1 as MNHGY and CDR2 as SVAAGI. Partial CDR3 DNA: TGTGCCACAAACCCGGGCTATGGC. Translated, it gives CATNPGYG. The entire CDR3 reads CATNPGYGYTF.

In this sample, this clone turned up many times. The CDR3 extends 3 residues past the end of the read, so its final part is completed from the germline J gene. The chain employs TRBV19 and TRBJ2-4, with D maybe TRBD1 (5 bases). CDR3 size: 13 residues. Germline V gene data show CDR1 as LNHDA and CDR2 as SQIVND (reference sequence). V was trimmed by 5 bases and J by 8 bases, leaving 13 bases between them. The CDR3 protein is CASSSPDSDIQYF. CDR3 bases read: TGTGCCAGTAGTTCCCCCGACAGTGACATT.

This clone was detected only a few times. The missing CDR3 end, 3 residues past where the read stops, is filled in from the germline J gene. V and J are TRBV7-9 and TRBJ1-4; TRBD1 agrees at 7 bases. CDR3 length: 13 amino acids. The ends lost 7 bases at V and 4 bases at J; junction bases unmatched: 3. Germline assignment: CDR1 SEHNR and CDR2 FQNEAQ (reference sequence). Incomplete CDR3 DNA: TGTGCCAGCAAAGGGACAGTTAATGAAAAA. This gives the protein CASKGTVNEK. The CDR3 in full is CASKGTVNEKLFF.

This clone has at least ten counts. The read ends 3 residues shy of where the CDR3 ends; the end is completed using the germline J gene. This chain joins TRBV4-1 and TRBJ2-7; the D is unclear. Trimming removed 4 bases at V and 6 bases at J, with 13 bases between. Germline lookup yields CDR1 MGHRA and CDR2 YSYEKL. CDR3 size: 13 residues. CDR3 DNA, as far as it was read: TGCGCCAGCAGCCGCCCAGGATTTGGCGAG. It yields the protein CASSRPGFGE. In full, the CDR3 is CASSRPGFGEQYF.

Turning to this clone: At one end, the junction sequence differs from germline, possibly due to a read error. The sequence runs out 3 residues before the end of the CDR3; the remainder is reconstructed from the germline J gene. The genes are TRBV18 and TRBJ2-7, with 10 nucleotides matching TRBD2. The germline gives CDR1 KGHSH, CDR2 LQKENI. The CDR3 covers 15 residues. The part of the CDR3 DNA that was read is TGTACCAGCTCACATCCAGCGGGAGGGTTATACGAG. It specifies CTSSHPAGGLYE. The entire CDR3 protein is CTSSHPAGGLYEQYF.